A single sample gave rise to the 8 T cell receptor beta chains below, sequenced in a study of cytomegalovirus exposure and HLA in healthy donors. Profiled with immunoSEQ multiplex PCR; TCRdb holds only in-frame clones, not every one. The repertoire has some 170,000 clones, 96% of them found once; the top ten carry about 0.89%. The sequenced sample was PBMCs. The receptors stem from a woman under 30 in good health and CMV-seronegative.

The V and J genes are TRBV13 and TRBJ2-1, with a possible D match to TRBD2 (6 bases). The CDR3 extends over 17 amino acids. The V and J ends lost 5 bases and 2 bases respectively, with 19 bases between them. The germline V gene has CDR1 PRHDT and CDR2 FYEKMQ (reference sequence). This chain's CDR3 is CASSRSDRGNPYNEQFF. CDR3 DNA: TGTGCCAGCAGCCGATCCGATCGGGGGAACCCCTACAATGAGCAGTTCTTC. Full variable domain (missing parts from reference TRBV13 and TRBJ2-1): AAGVIQSPRHLIKEKRETATLKCYPIPRHDTVYWYQQGPGQDPQFLISFYEKMQSDKGSIPDRFSAQQFSDYHSELNMSSLELGDSALYFCASSRSDRGNPYNEQFFGPGTRLTVL.

This clone occurred once. This chain connects TRBV10-3 to TRBJ2-7, with D tentatively TRBD1 (6 bases). V shed 3 bases and J shed 5 bases, with 17 bases lying between them. The germline V gene has CDR1 ENHRY and CDR2 SYGVKD. This CDR3 spans 15 amino acids. The CDR3 protein is CAISDPRQVFHEQYF. The CDR3 DNA sequence: TGTGCCATCAGTGACCCAAGACAGGTTTTCCACGAGCAGTACTTC.

In this sample, this clone turned up once. The chain carries TRBV18 and TRBJ1-5, with D perhaps matching TRBD1 (6 bases). The ends were cut back, 2 bases at V and 5 bases at J, with 13 bases in the middle. CDR1 KGHSH and CDR2 LQKENI come from the germline V gene. This CDR3 region has 15 residues. The CDR3 is CASSPTTGTDQPQHF. The DNA of the CDR3 is TGTGCCAGCTCACCAACGACAGGAACCGATCAGCCCCAGCATTTT.

This chain joins TRBV7-8 and TRBJ2-2; 7 bases are a match to TRBD1. V dropped 5 bases and J dropped 3; count of bases not matched to a gene: 6. Germline V gene lookup returns CDR1 SGHVS and CDR2 FQNEAQ. This CDR3 region has 15 residues. This CDR3 is CASSQRDRYTGELFF. The CDR3 DNA sequence: TGTGCCAGCAGCCAACGGGACAGATACACCGGGGAGCTGTTTTTT.

The V call is TRBV5-4, the J call TRBJ1-5; D unclear. The CDR3 is 15 residues long. Per germline, CDR1 SGHNT and CDR2 YYREEE (reference sequence). V gave up 4 bases and J gave up 0 bases, with 11 bases separating them. The CDR3 reads CASSLDPGSNQPQHF. CDR3 sequence (DNA): TGTGCCAGCAGCCTTGATCCGGGTAGCAATCAGCCCCAGCATTTT.

The chain recombines TRBV19 with TRBJ1-2, with 9 bases fitting TRBD1. Germline CDR1 reads LNHDA; CDR2 reads SQIVND (reference sequence). V dropped 10 bases and J dropped 8; count of bases not matched to a gene: 8. CDR3 length equals 12 residues. As DNA, the CDR3 is TGTGCCACTACGACAGGGGGTAAAGGCTACACCTTC. Translated, it gives CATTTGGKGYTF.

The V call is TRBV6-4, the J call TRBJ1-1; D gene unclear. CDR1 is MRHNA, CDR2 SNTAGT, per germline. The ends were cut back, 5 bases at V and 4 bases at J, with 14 bases in the middle. This CDR3 is built from 14 residues. The CDR3: CASSTTQASTEAFF. The DNA for the CDR3 is TGTGCCAGCAGTACAACTCAGGCAAGCACTGAAGCTTTCTTT.

The chain combines TRBV2 with TRBJ2-2; weak D call: TRBD1 (6 bases). Between the trimmed V and J ends, which lost 8 bases and 6 bases, there was a span of 13 bases. This CDR3 is 13 amino acids long. Germline V gene lookup returns CDR1 SNHLY and CDR2 FYNNEI. The CDR3 nucleotides read TGTGCCAGCTCGAGGTCAGGGGCCGGGGAGCTGTTTTTT. Its translation: CASSRSGAGELFF.